The following is a T cell receptor (beta chain) sequence with its context. This sample is drawn from a study of blood T cell repertoires in COVID-19. In the study overall: The United States, Italy and Spain were the sources of the acute and convalescent COVID-19 samples. T cells, B-cell-depleted T cells, or PBMCs supplied cDNA or gDNA.

As handled by the study authors: For nucleated cells, counts were estimated from reference gene primer amplification. Measured with immunoSEQ multiplex PCR; TCRdb has only the in-frame clones, and not every one. V and J calls and clone size follow that table, whereas D and trimming were derived from the DNA. The table lists 60,000 to 70,000 clones, 70% to 90% of them singletons. This CDR3 has 15 residues. Germline V gene lookup returns CDR1 MNHEY and CDR2 SVGAGI. V shed 8 bases and J shed 5 bases, with 19 bases lying between them. The source material was peripheral blood. The clonotype was recovered from a woman aged 60-70 years with acute or convalescent COVID-19. V usage is TRBV6-5 and J usage is TRBJ1-5, with a possible D match to TRBD1 (6 bases). This CDR3 reads CASQRQGGGHQPQHF. As DNA, the CDR3 is TGTGCCAGCCAGCGTCAAGGGGGGGGGCATCAGCCCCAGCATTTT.